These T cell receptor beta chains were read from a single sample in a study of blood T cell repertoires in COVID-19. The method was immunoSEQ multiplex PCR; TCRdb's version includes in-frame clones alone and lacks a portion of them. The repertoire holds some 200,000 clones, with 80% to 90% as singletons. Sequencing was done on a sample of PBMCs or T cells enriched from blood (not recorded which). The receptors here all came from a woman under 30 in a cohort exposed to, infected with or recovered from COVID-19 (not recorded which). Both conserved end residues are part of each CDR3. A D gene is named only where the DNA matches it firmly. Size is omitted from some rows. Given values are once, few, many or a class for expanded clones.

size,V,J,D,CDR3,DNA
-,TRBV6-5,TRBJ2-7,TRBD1,CASSYDRVGNEQYF,TGTGCCAGCAGTTACGACAGGGTTGGTAACGAGCAGTACTTC
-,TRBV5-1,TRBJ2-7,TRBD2,CASSLDGLAGREQYF,TGCGCCAGCAGCTTGGATGGACTAGCGGGGCGCGAGCAGTACTTC
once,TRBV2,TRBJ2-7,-,CASMTEGSYEQYF,TGTGCCAGTATGACAGAAGGCTCCTACGAGCAGTACTTC
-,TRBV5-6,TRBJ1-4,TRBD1,CASSLTGGGEKLFF,TGTGCCAGCAGCCTAACAGGGGGAGGGGAAAAACTGTTTTTT
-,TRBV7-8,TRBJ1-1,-,CASSSLQGWTEAFF,TGTGCCAGCAGCTCGCTCCAGGGGTGGACTGAAGCTTTCTTT
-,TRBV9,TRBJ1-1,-,CASSVLGQLNTEAFF,TGTGCCAGCAGCGTTTTAGGACAGTTGAACACTGAAGCTTTCTTT
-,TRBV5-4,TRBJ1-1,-,CASSLEGPGKVAFF,TGTGCCAGCAGCTTGGAGGGGCCAGGGAAAGTCGCTTTCTTT
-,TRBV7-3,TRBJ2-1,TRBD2,CASSLGGSEQFF,TGTGCCAGCAGCTTGGGCGGGAGTGAGCAGTTCTTC
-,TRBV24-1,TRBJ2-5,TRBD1,CATSDTGEETQYF,TGTGCCACCAGTGATACAGGGGAGGAGACCCAGTACTTC
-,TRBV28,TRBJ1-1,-,CASSLRGDTEAFF,TGTGCCAGCAGCCTGCGGGGGGACACTGAAGCTTTCTTT
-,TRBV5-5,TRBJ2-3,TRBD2,CASSLSGGGTPPDTQYF,TGTGCCAGCAGCCTTAGCGGGGGGGGCACCCCGCCAGATACGCAGTATTTT
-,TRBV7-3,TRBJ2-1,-,CASSAGTLTYNEQFF,TGTGCCAGCAGCGCCGGGACTCTGACCTACAATGAGCAGTTCTTC
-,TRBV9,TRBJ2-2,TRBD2,CASSVPALADTGELFF,TGTGCCAGCAGCGTACCGGCCCTAGCGGACACCGGGGAGCTGTTTTTT
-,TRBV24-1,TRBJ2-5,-,CATSDWGRTQYF,TGTGCCACCAGTGATTGGGGCAGGACCCAGTACTTC
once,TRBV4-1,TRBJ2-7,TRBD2,CASSQEGAGSLEQYF,TGCGCCAGCAGCCAAGAAGGAGCGGGATCCCTCGAGCAGTACTTC
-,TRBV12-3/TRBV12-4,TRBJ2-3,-,CASRKTSTQYF,TGTGCCAGCAGGAAGACTAGTACGCAGTATTTT
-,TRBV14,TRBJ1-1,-,CASSQNRDQAFF,TGTGCCAGCAGCCAGAACAGGGACCAAGCTTTCTTT
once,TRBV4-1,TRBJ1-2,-,CASSQVSTGPDYGYTF,TGCGCCAGCAGCCAAGTCTCTACAGGGCCGGACTATGGCTACACCTTC
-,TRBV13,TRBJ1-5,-,CASSLGPQNQPQHF,TGTGCCAGCAGCTTAGGCCCCCAGAATCAGCCCCAGCATTTT
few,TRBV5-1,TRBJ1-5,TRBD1,CASSLGQGSNQPQHF,TGCGCCAGCAGCTTGGGACAGGGGAGCAATCAGCCCCAGCATTTT
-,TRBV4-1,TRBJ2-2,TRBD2,CASSRTSGYTGELFF,TGCGCCAGCAGCCGGACTAGCGGATACACCGGGGAGCTGTTTTTT
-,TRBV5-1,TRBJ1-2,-,CASSGSGVDGYTF,TGCGCCAGCAGCGGGTCAGGGGTTGACGGCTACACCTTC
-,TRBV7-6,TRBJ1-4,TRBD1,CASSQTGGDGEKLFF,TGTGCCAGCAGCCAGACAGGGGGGGACGGTGAAAAACTGTTTTTT
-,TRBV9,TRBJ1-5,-,CASSPTGGGNQPQHF,TGTGCCAGCAGCCCTACGGGGGGGGGAAATCAGCCCCAGCATTTT
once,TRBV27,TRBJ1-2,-,CVSRGISNYGYTF,TGTGTCTCCAGAGGCATTTCTAACTATGGCTACACCTTC
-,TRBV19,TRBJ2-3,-,CASSIGSTDTQYF,TGTGCCAGTAGTATCGGGAGCACAGATACGCAGTATTTT
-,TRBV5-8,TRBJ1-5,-,CASTSILRPQHF,TGTGCCAGCACCTCAATACTGCGGCCCCAGCATTTT
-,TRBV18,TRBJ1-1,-,CASSPPRNTEAFF,TGTGCCAGCTCACCTCCGAGAAACACTGAAGCTTTCTTT
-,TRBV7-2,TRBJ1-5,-,CASSLGRTANYQPQHF,TGTGCCAGCAGCTTAGGTCGGACAGCAAATTATCAGCCCCAGCATTTT
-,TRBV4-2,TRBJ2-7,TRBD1,CASSPARGGDYEQYF,TGTGCCAGCAGCCCAGCCCGAGGGGGCGATTACGAGCAGTACTTC
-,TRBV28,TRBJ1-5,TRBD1,CASSLGTGTGIENQPQHF,TGTGCCAGCAGTTTGGGGACCGGGACAGGGATTGAGAATCAGCCCCAGCATTTT
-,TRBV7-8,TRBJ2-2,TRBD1,CASSSTPGGRSGELFF,TGTGCCAGCAGCTCTACCCCAGGGGGTAGGTCCGGGGAGCTGTTTTTT
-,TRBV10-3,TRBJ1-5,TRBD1,CASGTGNSNQPQHF,TGTGCCTCCGGGACAGGGAATAGCAATCAGCCCCAGCATTTT
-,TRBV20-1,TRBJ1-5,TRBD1,CSASNPGTGGIQPQHF,TGCAGTGCTAGTAACCCTGGGACAGGGGGTATCCAGCCCCAGCATTTT
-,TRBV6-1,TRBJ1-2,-,CASSERRFLVPGYGYTF,TGTGCCAGCAGTGAAAGGAGATTTTTGGTACCGGGGTATGGCTACACCTTC
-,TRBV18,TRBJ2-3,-,CASSPQGDTQYF,TGTGCCAGCTCACCGCAGGGAGATACGCAGTATTTT
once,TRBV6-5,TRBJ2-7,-,CASSSRGGWYEQYF,TGTGCCAGCAGTAGCAGGGGTGGTTGGTACGAGCAGTACTTC
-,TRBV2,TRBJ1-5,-,CASSLDEGGAGQPQHF,TGTGCCAGCAGCCTGGACGAAGGGGGGGCCGGTCAGCCCCAGCATTTT
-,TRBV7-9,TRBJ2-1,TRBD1,CASSQIDRAEQFF,TGTGCCAGCAGCCAAATCGACAGGGCTGAGCAGTTCTTC
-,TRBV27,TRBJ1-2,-,CASSNNRVNYGYTF,TGTGCCAGCAGTAACAACAGGGTTAACTATGGCTACACCTTC
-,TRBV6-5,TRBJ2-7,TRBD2,CASRRSGTAYEQYF,TGTGCCAGCAGACGCAGCGGGACCGCATACGAGCAGTACTTC
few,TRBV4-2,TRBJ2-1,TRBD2,CASSQDNLAGVSYNEQFF,TGTGCCAGCAGCCAAGATAACCTAGCGGGGGTTTCCTACAATGAGCAGTTCTTC
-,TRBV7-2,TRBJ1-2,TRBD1,CASRQGGRRGDGYTF,TGTGCCAGCAGACAAGGGGGCAGAAGGGGAGATGGCTACACCTTC
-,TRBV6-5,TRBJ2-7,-,CASSPGGGYEQYF,TGTGCCAGCAGCCCCGGGGGAGGTTACGAGCAGTACTTC
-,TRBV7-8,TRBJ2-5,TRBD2,CASSLLAAETQYF,TGTGCCAGCAGCTTACTAGCGGCAGAGACCCAGTACTTC
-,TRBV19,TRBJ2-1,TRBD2,CASSGAGAYNEQFF,TGTGCCAGTAGTGGGGCGGGAGCTTACAATGAGCAGTTCTTC
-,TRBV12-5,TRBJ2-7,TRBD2,CASGTTQVSGGYYEQYF,TGTGCTAGTGGTACGACCCAGGTCAGCGGGGGATACTACGAGCAGTACTTC
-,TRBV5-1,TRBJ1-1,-,CASSLGTGSTEAFF,TGCGCCAGCAGCTTGGGAACAGGGAGCACTGAAGCTTTCTTT
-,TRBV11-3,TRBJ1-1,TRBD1,CASSFGQGGEAFF,TGTGCCAGCAGCTTCGGACAGGGTGGTGAAGCTTTCTTT
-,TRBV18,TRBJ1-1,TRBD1,CASSPGQVNTEAFF,TGTGCCAGCTCACCGGGACAGGTGAACACTGAAGCTTTCTTT
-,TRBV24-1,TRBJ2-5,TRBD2,CATSDFGGSQETQYF,TGTGCCACCAGTGATTTCGGGGGGAGCCAAGAGACCCAGTACTTC
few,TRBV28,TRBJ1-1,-,CASIRDTQFMNTEAFF,TGTGCCAGCATACGGGACACCCAGTTCATGAACACTGAAGCTTTCTTT
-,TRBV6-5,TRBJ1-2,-,CASSRGPGDGYTF,TGTGCCAGCAGTAGGGGCCCGGGGGACGGCTACACCTTC
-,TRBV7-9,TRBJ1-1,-,CASSGYRAGNTEAFF,TGTGCCAGCAGCGGTTACAGGGCTGGGAACACTGAAGCTTTCTTT
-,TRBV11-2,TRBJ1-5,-,CASSLETNSNQPQHF,TGTGCCAGCAGCTTAGAGACAAATAGCAATCAGCCCCAGCATTTT
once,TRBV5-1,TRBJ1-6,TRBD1,CASSLGETGWNSPLHF,TGCGCCAGCAGCTTGGGAGAGACAGGGTGGAATTCACCCCTCCACTTT
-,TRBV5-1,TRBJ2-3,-,CASSFPGPTDTQYF,TGCGCCAGCAGCTTCCCAGGGCCCACAGATACGCAGTATTTT
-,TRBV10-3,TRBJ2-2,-,CATSRQDLNTGELFF,TGTGCCACCAGTCGACAGGATTTGAACACCGGGGAGCTGTTTTTT
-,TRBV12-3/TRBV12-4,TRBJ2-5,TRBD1,CASSPPDRAAQYF,TGTGCCAGCAGCCCCCCCGACAGGGCAGCCCAGTACTTC